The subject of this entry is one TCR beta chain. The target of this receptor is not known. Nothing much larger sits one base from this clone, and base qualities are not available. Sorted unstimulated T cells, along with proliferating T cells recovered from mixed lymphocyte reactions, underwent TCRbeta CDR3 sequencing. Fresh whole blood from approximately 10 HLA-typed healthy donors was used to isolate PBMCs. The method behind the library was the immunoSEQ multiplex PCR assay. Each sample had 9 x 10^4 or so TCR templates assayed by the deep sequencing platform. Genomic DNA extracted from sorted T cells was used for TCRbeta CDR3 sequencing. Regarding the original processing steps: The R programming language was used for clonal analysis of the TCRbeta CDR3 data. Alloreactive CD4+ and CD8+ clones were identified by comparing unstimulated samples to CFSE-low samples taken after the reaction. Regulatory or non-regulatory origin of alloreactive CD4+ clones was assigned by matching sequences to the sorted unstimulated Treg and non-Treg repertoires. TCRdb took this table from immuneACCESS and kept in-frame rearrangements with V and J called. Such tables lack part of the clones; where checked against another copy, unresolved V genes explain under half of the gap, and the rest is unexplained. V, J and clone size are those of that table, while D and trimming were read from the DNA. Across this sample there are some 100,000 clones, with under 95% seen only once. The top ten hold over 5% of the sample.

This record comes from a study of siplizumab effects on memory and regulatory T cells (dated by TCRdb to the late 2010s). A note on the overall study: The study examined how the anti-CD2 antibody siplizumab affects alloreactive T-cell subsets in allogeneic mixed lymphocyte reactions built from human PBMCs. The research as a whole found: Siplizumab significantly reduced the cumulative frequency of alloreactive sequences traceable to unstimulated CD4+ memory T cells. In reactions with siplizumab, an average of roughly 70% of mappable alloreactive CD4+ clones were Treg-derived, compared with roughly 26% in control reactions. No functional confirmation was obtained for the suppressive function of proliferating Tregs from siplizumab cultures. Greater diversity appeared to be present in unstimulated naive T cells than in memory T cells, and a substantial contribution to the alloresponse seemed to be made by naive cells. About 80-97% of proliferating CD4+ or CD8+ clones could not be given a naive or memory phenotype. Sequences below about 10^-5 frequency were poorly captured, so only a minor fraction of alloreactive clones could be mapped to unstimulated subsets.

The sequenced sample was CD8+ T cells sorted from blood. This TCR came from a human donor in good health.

The DNA reads as follows: TGCGCCAGCAGCCAAGCTTTAGGGGTTAGCACAGATACGCAGTATTTT. Translated, it gives CASSQALGVSTDTQYF. Rearrangement joined TRBV4-1 to TRBJ2-3; TRBD1 could be the D gene, as 5 bases match. From the cysteine through the phenylalanine, the CDR3 covers 16 amino acids. Just the 48-base CDR3 DNA is kept, in frame starting at base 1. V is reduced by 1 base and J by 0 bases, leaving a spacing of 11 bases between them. CDR1 is given as MGHRA and CDR2 as YSYEKL, both from the germline V gene.